The rows below give T cell receptor beta chains drawn from one sample of a study of cytomegalovirus exposure and HLA in healthy donors. Measured with immunoSEQ multiplex PCR; TCRdb has only the in-frame clones, and not every one. In the table there are about 140,000 clones, 60% to 80% of which are singletons. Sequencing used PBMCs. These receptors originate from a male donor in good health and CMV-seronegative. Both conserved end residues are part of each CDR3. The D gene is left open where the match is weak. The size entry is marked missing in some rows and otherwise reads once, few, many or a size class.

>NA|TRBJ1-4|TRBV7-9|14|TRBD1
CASSPGTGNEKLFF
TGTGCCAGCAGTCCCGGGACAGGGAATGAAAAACTGTTTTTT
>NA|TRBJ2-1|TRBV11-2|15|NA
CASSYRVGANNEQFF
TGTGCCAGCAGTTACAGGGTCGGCGCCAACAATGAGCAGTTCTTC
>NA|TRBJ1-2|TRBV12-2|19|NA
CASRPSNGRAFGLGYGYTF
TGTGCAAGTCGCCCGTCGAACGGGAGGGCATTTGGCCTGGGCTATGGCTACACCTTC
>once|TRBJ1-2|TRBV10-3|13|NA
CAISVDTSGGYTF
TGTGCCATCAGCGTTGATACGTCGGGTGGCTACACCTTC
>NA|TRBJ2-7|TRBV19|15|TRBD1
CASSDPRGQVHEQYF
TGTGCCAGTAGTGACCCCCGCGGACAGGTCCACGAGCAGTACTTC
>NA|TRBJ2-1|TRBV11-1|13|NA
CASSLGQNNEQFF
TGTGCCAGCAGCTTAGGGCAGAACAATGAGCAGTTCTTC
>NA|TRBJ2-2|TRBV4-2|15|NA
CASSQAQTYTGELFF
TGTGCCAGCAGCCAAGCCCAGACTTACACCGGGGAGCTGTTTTTT
>NA|TRBJ2-7|TRBV4-2|18|TRBD2
CASSQELAGGPPHYEQYF
TGTGCCAGCAGCCAAGAACTAGCGGGGGGGCCTCCCCACTACGAGCAGTACTTC
>NA|TRBJ2-5|TRBV11-2|18|NA
CASSLMRELAVYQETQYF
TGTGCCAGCAGCTTAATGAGGGAGTTAGCGGTATACCAAGAGACCCAGTACTTC
>NA|TRBJ2-5|TRBV7-9|15|NA
CSSSLGRRGEGTQYF
TGTTCCAGCAGCCTTGGACGCAGGGGAGAGGGGACCCAGTACTTC
>few|TRBJ1-1|TRBV7-9|11|NA
CASSFRGAAFF
TGTGCCAGCAGCTTCAGGGGAGCGGCTTTCTTT
>NA|TRBJ2-7|TRBV4-1|15|NA
CASSPQYRSSYEQYF
TGCGCCAGCAGCCCTCAATACAGGAGCTCCTACGAGCAGTACTTC
>NA|TRBJ1-1|TRBV15|13|NA
CATGARLNTEAFF
TGTGCCACCGGGGCCAGGTTGAACACTGAAGCTTTCTTT
>few|TRBJ1-2|TRBV5-1|12|NA
CASSLEGNGYTF
TGCGCCAGCAGCTTGGAGGGGAACGGCTACACCTTC
>NA|TRBJ2-6|TRBV30|13|NA
CAWQGSGANVLTF
TGTGCCTGGCAGGGTTCCGGGGCCAACGTCCTGACTTTC
>once|TRBJ2-3|TRBV4-2|14|TRBD2
CASSGGEDGDTQYF
TGTGCCAGCAGCGGGGGGGAGGACGGAGATACGCAGTATTTT
>once|TRBJ2-2|TRBV5-1|15|NA
CASGLPQGSTGELFF
TGCGCCAGCGGCTTGCCCCAGGGGTCCACCGGGGAGCTGTTTTTT
>NA|TRBJ2-5|TRBV7-9|15|TRBD1
CSSSIGTGRGETQYF
TGTTCCAGCAGCATAGGGACAGGCAGAGGAGAGACCCAGTACTTC
>once|TRBJ1-1|TRBV6-5|14|NA
CASSYSQGNTEAFF
TGTGCCAGCAGTTACAGTCAGGGGAACACTGAAGCTTTCTTT
>NA|TRBJ2-4|TRBV25-1|15|TRBD1
CASSEGQGAQNIQYF
TGTGCCAGCAGTGAAGGACAGGGGGCTCAAAACATTCAGTACTTC
>NA|TRBJ1-1|TRBV7-8|15|NA
CASSLARGYGTEAFF
TGTGCCAGCAGCTTAGCTCGAGGTTACGGCACTGAAGCTTTCTTT
>few|TRBJ2-7|TRBV5-6|13|NA
CASSLRGSYEQYF
TGTGCCAGCAGCCTCCGGGGGTCCTACGAGCAGTACTTC
>NA|TRBJ2-7|TRBV28|15|TRBD2
CASSSPGLVSYEQYF
TGTGCCAGCAGTTCCCCGGGACTAGTCTCCTACGAGCAGTACTTC